Sequencing of this T cell receptor beta chain was carried out in a study of shared clonotypes between healthy human individuals. Study-wide results and limits: When naive CD4 clonotypes were compared across several donors, about 4.8% were shared. Researchers found naive subsets generally carried larger estimated richness than memory subsets.

This table comes from immunoSEQ multiplex PCR, and its TCRdb copy is limited to in-frame clones, with some not included. This table holds about 2.3 million clones, approximately 93% found once. For this clone: Its cognate antigen is unknown.

The length of the CDR3 is 17 residues. Germline CDR1 SGHTA, CDR2 FQGNSA. The trim removed 1 base at V and 0 bases at J, leaving 7 bases unmatched. It was into CD45RA+ naive and CD45RA-negative memory subsets that the CD4+ cells were split. Sequencing was done on a sample of naive CD4+ T cells from PBMCs. Subset: CD45RA+ positively selected. This TCR derives from a man between 18 and 35 years old in good health. Some clones in this sample may be carry-over from other donors' samples. The chain uses TRBV7-2 and TRBJ1-2, with 8 positions matching TRBD1. This chain's CDR3 is CASSLVGQGPSNYGYTF. In DNA, the CDR3 is TGTGCCAGCAGCTTAGTCGGACAGGGACCTTCTAACTATGGCTACACCTTC.